This is a list of T cell receptor beta chains from one sample in a study of blood T cell repertoires in COVID-19. Sequencing used immunoSEQ multiplex PCR; TCRdb keeps in-frame clones, though not all of them. The table lists about 170,000 clones, 84% of them singletons, with under 3.5% in the top ten. The sequenced sample consisted of peripheral blood. The source is an elderly woman with COVID-19, enrolled during active disease. Each CDR3 is given with its conserved first and last residue. A D gene is named only where the DNA matches it firmly. Where a row states a size, it is once, few, many or the class of an expanded clone; other rows omit it.

j_gene: TRBJ2-1; len: 13; abundance: .; d_gene: .; v_gene: TRBV7-2; CDR3nt: TGTGCCAGCAGCTTATCTCCACTGAAGGAGCAGTTCTTC; CDR3aa: CASSLSPLKEQFF
j_gene: TRBJ1-3; len: 15; abundance: .; d_gene: .; v_gene: TRBV11-2; CDR3nt: TGTGCCAGCAGCTTTCGGCGGGACGCAGGAAACACCATATATTTT; CDR3aa: CASSFRRDAGNTIYF
j_gene: TRBJ1-1; len: 13; abundance: .; d_gene: .; v_gene: TRBV30; CDR3nt: TGTGCCTGGTCGTTAGGGGGGAACACTGAAGCTTTCTTT; CDR3aa: CAWSLGGNTEAFF
j_gene: TRBJ2-1; len: 15; abundance: .; d_gene: .; v_gene: TRBV7-2; CDR3nt: TGTGCCAGCAGCAAGGACTCGAGCTCCTACAATGAGCAGTTCTTC; CDR3aa: CASSKDSSSYNEQFF
j_gene: TRBJ1-2; len: 12; abundance: .; d_gene: TRBD1; v_gene: TRBV5-4; CDR3nt: TGTGCCAGCAGTTGGGACAGGGACGGCTACACCTTC; CDR3aa: CASSWDRDGYTF
j_gene: TRBJ2-6; len: 15; abundance: .; d_gene: .; v_gene: TRBV27; CDR3nt: TGTGCCAGCAGTTTACTAGGGGCTGGGGCCAACGTCCTGACTTTC; CDR3aa: CASSLLGAGANVLTF
j_gene: TRBJ1-1; len: 12; abundance: .; d_gene: .; v_gene: TRBV28; CDR3nt: TGTGCCAGCGGGGCACAGGGCACTGAAGCTTTCTTT; CDR3aa: CASGAQGTEAFF
j_gene: TRBJ2-4; len: 15; abundance: .; d_gene: .; v_gene: TRBV2; CDR3nt: TGTGCCAGCAGTCCAACAGGGATAGCCAAAAACATTCAGTACTTC; CDR3aa: CASSPTGIAKNIQYF
j_gene: TRBJ2-5; len: 12; abundance: .; d_gene: TRBD1; v_gene: TRBV7-3; CDR3nt: TGTGCCAGCAGGTCGCCGGGACAGGCCCAGTACTTC; CDR3aa: CASRSPGQAQYF
j_gene: TRBJ2-5; len: 11; abundance: .; d_gene: .; v_gene: TRBV11-2; CDR3nt: TGTGCCAGCAGCTCCGTGGAGACCCAGTACTTC; CDR3aa: CASSSVETQYF
j_gene: TRBJ2-1; len: 16; abundance: once; d_gene: TRBD2; v_gene: TRBV27; CDR3nt: TGTGCCAGCAGTTACCCCGGACTAGCGGGGAGCAATGAGCAGTTCTTC; CDR3aa: CASSYPGLAGSNEQFF
j_gene: TRBJ1-2; len: 14; abundance: .; d_gene: TRBD1; v_gene: TRBV2; CDR3nt: TGTGCCAGCAGGACCGGGACAGTAGTAAAGGGCTACACCTTC; CDR3aa: CASRTGTVVKGYTF
j_gene: TRBJ2-2; len: 18; abundance: .; d_gene: TRBD2; v_gene: TRBV3-1/TRBV3-2; CDR3nt: TGTGCCAGCAGCCAAGACGGGACTAGCGGGAGGGTAACCGGGGAGCTGTTTTTT; CDR3aa: CASSQDGTSGRVTGELFF
j_gene: TRBJ1-5; len: 19; abundance: .; d_gene: TRBD1; v_gene: TRBV3-1/TRBV3-2; CDR3nt: TGTGCCAGCAGCCAAGACTTTTTTTCTGGACAGGGGGCTGGCCAGCCCCAGCATTTT; CDR3aa: CASSQDFFSGQGAGQPQHF
j_gene: TRBJ2-7; len: 12; abundance: .; d_gene: .; v_gene: TRBV19; CDR3nt: TGTGCCAGTAGTACGTCCGGGGGAGAGCAGTACTTC; CDR3aa: CASSTSGGEQYF
j_gene: TRBJ2-7; len: 14; abundance: .; d_gene: .; v_gene: TRBV7-3; CDR3nt: TGTGCCAGCAGCCCCAGGAACAGACCCTACGAGCAGTACTTC; CDR3aa: CASSPRNRPYEQYF
j_gene: TRBJ1-2; len: 14; abundance: few; d_gene: .; v_gene: TRBV7-9; CDR3nt: TGTGCCACCTCCCCTACAGGAGCCCCCTATGGCTACACCTTC; CDR3aa: CATSPTGAPYGYTF
j_gene: TRBJ1-2; len: 15; abundance: .; d_gene: TRBD1; v_gene: TRBV7-2; CDR3nt: TGTGCCAGCAGCATTGGGACAGATCTCCTCTATGGCTACACCTTC; CDR3aa: CASSIGTDLLYGYTF
j_gene: TRBJ1-4; len: 13; abundance: .; d_gene: TRBD1; v_gene: TRBV30; CDR3nt: TGTGCCTGGAGAGACAGGGGGTTGGAAAAACTGTTTTTT; CDR3aa: CAWRDRGLEKLFF
j_gene: TRBJ1-3; len: 16; abundance: .; d_gene: .; v_gene: TRBV25-1; CDR3nt: TGTGCCAGCAGTGGTGCGGGGGTAAGGATAAGAAACACCATATATTTT; CDR3aa: CASSGAGVRIRNTIYF
j_gene: TRBJ2-3; len: 16; abundance: .; d_gene: TRBD2; v_gene: TRBV2; CDR3nt: TGTGCCAGCAGTTCTAGCGGGGGGCTACGCACAGATACGCAGTATTTT; CDR3aa: CASSSSGGLRTDTQYF
j_gene: TRBJ2-7; len: 14; abundance: .; d_gene: TRBD1; v_gene: TRBV19; CDR3nt: TGTGCCAGTAGTCTAGGACAGGGAACCTACGAGCAGTACTTC; CDR3aa: CASSLGQGTYEQYF
j_gene: TRBJ2-3; len: 18; abundance: .; d_gene: .; v_gene: TRBV11-2; CDR3nt: TGTGCCAGCAGCTTCCCACCCATTAGGATCCGGAGTCCAGATACGCAGTATTTT; CDR3aa: CASSFPPIRIRSPDTQYF
j_gene: TRBJ2-3; len: 15; abundance: .; d_gene: TRBD1; v_gene: TRBV5-1; CDR3nt: TGCGCCAGCAGCTTGGGAACAGGGGGCCCAGATACGCAGTATTTT; CDR3aa: CASSLGTGGPDTQYF
j_gene: TRBJ2-7; len: 15; abundance: .; d_gene: .; v_gene: TRBV27; CDR3nt: TGTGCCAGCAGTTTATGGGCAGGACACCCCTACGAGCAGTACTTC; CDR3aa: CASSLWAGHPYEQYF
j_gene: TRBJ2-5; len: 12; abundance: once; d_gene: .; v_gene: TRBV30; CDR3nt: TGTGCCTGGGGCATGGGAGGCGAGACCCAGTACTTC; CDR3aa: CAWGMGGETQYF
j_gene: TRBJ2-7; len: 11; abundance: .; d_gene: .; v_gene: TRBV18; CDR3nt: TGTGCCAGCTCACCTGGGGCCGAGCAGTACTTC; CDR3aa: CASSPGAEQYF
j_gene: TRBJ1-2; len: 16; abundance: .; d_gene: .; v_gene: TRBV5-1; CDR3nt: TGCGCCAGCAGCCGGGAGGCGTTTCCGGGGGCGCTTGGCTACACCTTC; CDR3aa: CASSREAFPGALGYTF
j_gene: TRBJ2-5; len: 13; abundance: .; d_gene: TRBD1; v_gene: TRBV7-3; CDR3nt: TGTGCCAGCAGCAGGGACAGACAAGAGACCCAGTACTTC; CDR3aa: CASSRDRQETQYF
j_gene: TRBJ1-4; len: 17; abundance: .; d_gene: .; v_gene: TRBV18; CDR3nt: TGTGCCAGCTCACGAGTCCCCTCCACAGCTATTAATGAAAAACTGTTTTTT; CDR3aa: CASSRVPSTAINEKLFF
j_gene: TRBJ1-2; len: 20; abundance: .; d_gene: .; v_gene: TRBV5-1; CDR3nt: TGCGCCAGCAGACCTCACGGGCCGGGAACCCTTTCTATGTCGAGGTATGGCTACACCTTC; CDR3aa: CASRPHGPGTLSMSRYGYTF
j_gene: TRBJ1-1; len: 14; abundance: .; d_gene: .; v_gene: TRBV9; CDR3nt: TGTGCCAGCAGCGCAACGACAGCCAACACTGAAGCTTTCTTT; CDR3aa: CASSATTANTEAFF
j_gene: TRBJ1-6; len: 15; abundance: .; d_gene: .; v_gene: TRBV5-4; CDR3nt: TGTGCCAGCAGCTTGGACAGTTTGGTCAATTCACCCCTCCACTTT; CDR3aa: CASSLDSLVNSPLHF
j_gene: TRBJ1-2; len: 13; abundance: once; d_gene: .; v_gene: TRBV19; CDR3nt: TGTGCCAGTAGTGTCCGAGATAACTATGGCTACACCTTC; CDR3aa: CASSVRDNYGYTF
j_gene: TRBJ2-3; len: 15; abundance: .; d_gene: TRBD2; v_gene: TRBV6-5; CDR3nt: TGTGCCAGCACCCGAACTAGCGGAACCACAGATACGCAGTATTTT; CDR3aa: CASTRTSGTTDTQYF